These 32 T cell receptor beta chains came from one sample sequenced in a study of CD8+CD57+ T cells in acquired aplastic anemia. Genomic DNA templated the TCR beta VDJ and CDR3 profiling. Using its own MiXCR run on the reads, TCRdb lists one record per CDR3 protein. The sample gives 150,000 to 200,000 distinct CDR3 sequences, just over 45% of which show up once; around 2.7% is in the top ten. The specimen was sorted CD4+, CD8+, or CD8+CD57+ T cells (not recorded which) from PBMCs. The receptors stem from a human donor in good health.

There are many counts of this clonotype. V is TRBV12-3 or TRBV12-4 and J is TRBJ1-6, with TRBD1 identical over 8 bases. With V trimmed by 6 bases and J by 4 bases, 2 bases remained unmatched. This CDR3 spans 14 amino acids. This CDR3 reads CASSWTGYNSPLHF. The CDR3 coding sequence is TGTGCCAGCAGCTGGACAGGGTATAATTCACCCCTCCACTTT.

This clonotype was counted many times. This chain uses TRBV7-8 with TRBJ1-5; the D is unclear. The length of the CDR3 is 16 residues. V lost 6 bases and J 4 bases, leaving 19 bases between the germline ends. Germline lookup yields CDR1 SGHVS and CDR2 FQNEAQ. The CDR3 is CASSSSMGEHNQPQHF. CDR3 nucleotides: TGTGCCAGCAGTTCTTCAATGGGAGAGCATAATCAGCCCCAGCATTTT.

The rearrangement links TRBV5-4 to TRBJ2-5; no definite D call. CDR1 and CDR2 (germline): SGHNT, YYREEE (reference sequence). The CDR3 has 13 amino acids. The V end was cut by 0 bases, the J end by 2 bases, with 5 bases between. CDR3 region: CASSLVLQETQYF. The DNA for the CDR3 is TGTGCCAGCAGCTTGGTCTTGCAAGAGACCCAGTACTTC.

The V gene is TRBV7-6, the J gene TRBJ2-5; 9 bases fit TRBD1. Germline assignment: CDR1 SGHVS and CDR2 FNYEAQ. The ends lost 5 bases at V and 2 bases at J; junction bases unmatched: 9. The CDR3 sequence is 16 residues long. The CDR3 bases are TGTGCCAGCAGCCCCTACCGGACAGGGGTGCAAGAGACCCAGTACTTC. Its translation: CASSPYRTGVQETQYF.

This clonotype was observed many times. CDR3 bases: TGCGCCAGCAGCTTGGCCGGCAGCGCTGATGAAAAACTGTTTTTT. It codes for CASSLAGSADEKLFF. The chain uses TRBV5-1 and TRBJ1-4, with D hard to call. There are 15 residues in the CDR3. CDR1 and CDR2 from the germline V gene are SGHRS and YFSETQ. With 0 bases removed from V and 6 bases from J, the gap between germline ends came to 12 bases.

This clonotype was observed a few times. The rearrangement links TRBV12-3 or TRBV12-4 to TRBJ1-1; TRBD1 matches 10 bases. The CDR3 has 15 residues. Trimming took 3 bases from V and 4 from J; bases not matched to a gene: 5. CDR3 in amino acids: CASSFLTGGFTEAFF. CDR3 sequence (DNA): TGTGCCAGCAGTTTTCTGACAGGGGGCTTCACTGAAGCTTTCTTT.

Details on this clonotype: This may arise from a read error, as a much more abundant clone is one base away. V gene TRBV6-1 combines with J gene TRBJ2-2; D is perhaps TRBD1 or TRBD2 (5 bases each). Per the germline V gene, CDR1 is MNHNS and CDR2 is SASEGT. The CDR3 is made up of 13 amino acids. Trimming removed 6 bases from V and 3 bases from J, with 8 bases in between. The CDR3 loop is CASSGAYTGELFF. Here the CDR3 DNA reads TGTGCCAGCAGCGGGGCCTACACCGGGGAGCTGTTTTTT.

The rearrangement joins TRBV7-3 to TRBJ2-1, with TRBD2 identical over 7 bases. The J segment lost 4 bases and the V segment lost 2 bases, leaving 5 bases of the junction unmatched. The CDR3 loop spans 15 amino acids. From germline, CDR1 is SGHTA and CDR2 FQGTGA. In DNA, the CDR3 is TGTGCCAGCAGCTTACTTAGCGGGCCTTACAATGAGCAGTTCTTC. Its translation is CASSLLSGPYNEQFF.

V gene TRBV18 combines with J gene TRBJ2-3; D not certain. CDR3 length equals 14 residues. With 2 bases removed from V and 0 bases from J, the gap between germline ends came to 6 bases. Per germline, CDR1 KGHSH and CDR2 LQKENI. The CDR3: CASSPTLSTDTQYF. The CDR3 DNA reads TGTGCCAGCTCACCAACCCTTAGCACAGATACGCAGTATTTT.

This chain connects TRBV10-3 to TRBJ1-2; no firm D call. CDR3 length equals 13 residues. The V end was cut by 10 bases, the J end by 2 bases, with 14 bases between. Germline V CDR1 and CDR2: ENHRY, SYGVKD. The CDR3 DNA follows: TGTGCCAGCAGACTTAAACTGAACTATGGCTACACCTTC. Its translation: CASRLKLNYGYTF.

This clonotype was seen repeatedly, ten times or more. The rearrangement uses TRBV6-5 and TRBJ2-7; D call uncertain. The germline V and J ends were trimmed by 4 bases and 4 bases, with 8 bases remaining between them. The germline V gene has CDR1 MNHEY and CDR2 SVGAGI. The CDR3 runs to 12 residues. CDR3 DNA: TGTGCCAGCAGTTCGGTGGGGTACGAGCAGTACTTC. Its protein is CASSSVGYEQYF.

This clonotype was counted ten times or more. CDR3 nucleotide sequence: TGTGCCAGCAGCCCGGGACTAGCGGGATATCTCTACGAGCAGTACTTC. Its translation: CASSPGLAGYLYEQYF. The chain uses TRBV4-2 and TRBJ2-7, with 13 bases that match TRBD2. J gave up 3 bases and V 4 bases, and 6 bases lay outside the gene matches. Germline loops: CDR1 LGHNA, CDR2 YNFKEQ. The CDR3 totals 16 residues.

This clonotype was seen repeatedly, ten times or more. CDR3 protein: CASSPGLVPYEQYF. The CDR3, as DNA: TGTGCCAGCAGCCCGGGACTAGTCCCCTACGAGCAGTACTTC. The V and J genes are TRBV7-6 and TRBJ2-7, with 8 bases lining up with TRBD2. J lost 2 bases, V lost 5 bases, and 5 bases had no gene match. Germline CDR1 reads SGHVS; CDR2 reads FNYEAQ. This CDR3 contains 14 residues.

This chain uses TRBV12-3 or TRBV12-4 with TRBJ1-5; 8 bases line up with TRBD1. CDR3 length: 15 residues. The V gene end was trimmed by 4 bases and the J gene end by 0 bases; junction bases not matched to a gene: 2. The CDR3 reads CASSWTGNSNQPQHF. CDR3 bases: TGTGCCAGCAGTTGGACAGGGAATAGCAATCAGCCCCAGCATTTT.

In DNA, the CDR3 is TGTGCCAAGTTAGCGGGAGGGCCTTTCCACGAGCAGTACTTC. This sequence encodes CAKLAGGPFHEQYF. The V gene is TRBV2, the J gene TRBJ2-7, with TRBD2 identical over 11 bases. Germline V gene sequence: CDR1 SNHLY, CDR2 FYNNEI. The V segment lost 10 bases and the J segment 5 bases; nucleotides outside the gene matches: 10. The CDR3 contains 14 residues.

Concerning this clonotype itself: A much larger clone sits a single nucleotide away, making a read error possible. The rearrangement joins TRBV6-1 to TRBJ1-1; D may be TRBD1 (5 bases). Looked up from germline, CDR1 is MNHNS and CDR2 is SASEGT. The CDR3 runs to 10 residues. CDR3 DNA: TGTGCCAGCAGGGACACTGAAGCTTCCTTT. Translating gives CASRDTEASF.

The gene calls are TRBV20-1 and TRBJ2-3; TRBD2 matches 7 bases. The trim removed 5 bases at V and 6 bases at J, leaving 11 bases unmatched. This CDR3 is built from 14 residues. The germline V gene has CDR1 DFQATT and CDR2 SNEGSKA (reference sequence). The CDR3 here is CSAAGTTMGDTQYF. The DNA for the CDR3 is TGCAGTGCTGCCGGGACTACCATGGGGGATACGCAGTATTTT.

The V call is TRBV27, the J call TRBJ1-3, with D unresolved. The CDR3 has 13 residues. Trimming pared 5 bases from V and 3 bases from J, leaving 8 bases between. Germline V lookup: CDR1 MNHEY, CDR2 SMNVEV (reference sequence). CDR3 DNA sequence: TGTGCCAGCAGTGACCCCGTTGGAAACACCATATATTTT. Translated, it gives CASSDPVGNTIYF.

The chain combines TRBV2 with TRBJ1-5, with 8 bases aligning to TRBD1. There are 13 residues in the CDR3. J lost 4 bases, V lost 8 bases, and 4 bases had no gene match. Germline CDR1 is SNHLY and CDR2 is FYNNEI. CDR3 residues: CASDRGINQPQHF. As DNA, the CDR3 is TGTGCCAGCGACAGGGGAATAAATCAGCCCCAGCATTTT.

The rearrangement uses TRBV24-1 and TRBJ2-1; 11 bases align to TRBD2. V shed 4 bases and J 4 bases; nucleotides not matched to a gene: 5. Germline V gene data show CDR1 as KGHDR and CDR2 as SFDVKD. The CDR3 totals 16 residues. The CDR3, as DNA: TGTGCCACCAGTGACGGGACTAGCGGTGATTACAATGAGCAGTTCTTC. Translated: CATSDGTSGDYNEQFF.

This clonotype was recorded at least ten times. V and J are TRBV24-1 and TRBJ2-3; D not resolved. The germline V and J ends were trimmed by 5 bases and 4 bases, with 9 bases remaining between them. The germline V gene encodes CDR1 KGHDR and CDR2 SFDVKD. The CDR3 is 13 amino acids. The CDR3 loop is CATSVSGADTQYF. For the CDR3, the DNA is TGTGCCACCAGTGTAAGTGGGGCAGATACGCAGTATTTT.

The V call is TRBV20-1, the J call TRBJ1-1, with D tentatively TRBD1 (6 bases). Germline CDR1 reads DFQATT; CDR2 reads SNEGSKA (reference sequence). CDR3 length equals 11 residues. V was clipped by 0 bases and J by 13 bases, with 12 bases between them. CDR3 sequence (DNA): TGCAGTGCTAGAGAGGACAGAGAGGGTTTCTTT. As protein: CSAREDREGFF.

A few counts support this clonotype. An end of the junction does not agree with germline; a read error may underlie this. This rearrangement joins TRBV7-2 to TRBJ1-4; D is uncertain. The CDR3 is made up of 15 amino acids. Looked up from germline, CDR1 is SGHTA and CDR2 is FQGNSA. The CDR3 region is CASSPGAATNEKLSF. The CDR3 region has the DNA TGTGCCAGCAGCCCAGGAGCGGCAACTAATGAAAAACTGTCTTTT. Based on the CDR3 plus reference TRBV7-2 and TRBJ1-4, the full variable domain is GAGVSQSPSNKVTEKGKDVELRCDPISGHTALYWYRQSLGQGLEFLIYFQGNSAPDKSGLPSDRFSAERTGGSVSTLTIQRTQQEDSAVYLCASSPGAATNEKLSFGSGTQLSVL.

In this sample, this clonotype turned up many times. V usage is TRBV20-1 and J usage is TRBJ1-1, with D perhaps matching TRBD1 (5 bases). Germline V gene sequence: CDR1 DFQATT, CDR2 SNEGSKA (reference sequence). V lost 1 base and J 8 bases, leaving 14 bases between the germline ends. The CDR3 is 13 residues long. The CDR3 DNA sequence: TGCAGTGCTAGAGGCCTGGGGCGCAACGAAGCTTTCTTT. This codes for CSARGLGRNEAFF.

V is TRBV2 and J is TRBJ1-6, with no clear D. In germline, CDR1 is SNHLY, CDR2 FYNNEI. Trimming took 8 bases from V and 5 from J, leaving 10 bases between them. CDR3 size: 13 residues. The CDR3 region has the DNA TGTGCCAGCGTAGGGCGTAATAATTCACCCCTCCACTTT. This encodes CASVGRNNSPLHF.

This clonotype has at least ten counts. This chain uses TRBV7-9 with TRBJ2-7; TRBD2 matches 8 bases. V was pared by 5 bases and J by 2 bases, with 5 bases of the junction left unmatched. The germline V gene has CDR1 SEHNR and CDR2 FQNEAQ (reference sequence). This CDR3 is built from 14 residues. CDR3 bases: TGTGCCAGCAGCCCGTTAGCGGGAACCTACGAGCAGTACTTC. Translated: CASSPLAGTYEQYF. Full variable domain (rest looked up from reference TRBV7-9 and TRBJ2-7): DTGVSQNPRHKITKRGQNVTFRCDPISEHNRLYWYRQTLGQGPEFLTYFQNEAQLEKSRLLSDRFSAERPKGSFSTLEIQRTEQGDSAMYLCASSPLAGTYEQYFGPGTRLTVT.

This clonotype appeared many times. V and J are TRBV4-2 and TRBJ1-5; the D is unclear. Germline CDR1 and CDR2: LGHNA and YNFKEQ. The CDR3 totals 16 residues. V dropped 0 bases and J dropped 3 bases, with 12 bases sitting between them. CDR3 region: CASSQDQGEYNQPQHF. The CDR3 DNA reads TGTGCCAGCAGCCAAGATCAAGGAGAATACAATCAGCCCCAGCATTTT.

The genes are TRBV7-8 and TRBJ1-6; D ambiguous. Germline CDR1 SGHVS, CDR2 FQNEAQ. The CDR3 is 13 amino acids. V dropped 1 base and J dropped 9 bases, with 7 bases sitting between them. The CDR3: CASSLVWGSPLHF. Here the CDR3 DNA reads TGTGCCAGCAGCTTAGTTTGGGGTTCACCCCTCCACTTT.

The chain recombines TRBV7-2 with TRBJ2-7, with 12 positions matching TRBD2. After removal of 5 bases from V and 6 bases from J, the junction contained 5 bases not matched to a gene. The CDR3 is 14 amino acids. Germline V gives CDR1 SGHTA, CDR2 FQGNSA. The CDR3 region is CASSPGLAGIEQYF. In nucleotides, the CDR3 is TGTGCCAGCAGCCCAGGACTAGCGGGAATCGAGCAGTACTTC. Drawing the rest from reference TRBV7-2 and TRBJ2-7, the complete variable domain is GAGVSQSPSNKVTEKGKDVELRCDPISGHTALYWYRQSLGQGLEFLIYFQGNSAPDKSGLPSDRFSAERTGGSVSTLTIQRTQQEDSAVYLCASSPGLAGIEQYFGPGTRLTVT.

The rearrangement uses TRBV2 and TRBJ1-5, with D unclear. The V end was cut by 7 bases, the J end by 2 bases, with 9 bases between. Germline V lookup: CDR1 SNHLY, CDR2 FYNNEI. The CDR3 is 13 amino acids. CDR3 residues: CASKDGRNQPQHF. As DNA, the CDR3 is TGTGCCAGCAAGGACGGACGCAATCAGCCCCAGCATTTT.

In its sample, this clonotype was seen a few times. The V gene is TRBV15, the J gene TRBJ2-1, with 8 bases lining up with TRBD2. Germline CDR1 is LNHNV and CDR2 is YYDKDF (reference sequence). V gave up 3 bases and J gave up 4 bases; unmatched junction bases: 8. The CDR3 sequence is 16 residues long. The CDR3 sequence is CATSSAFAGGYNEQFF. CDR3 bases: TGTGCCACCAGCAGCGCTTTCGCGGGGGGATACAATGAGCAGTTCTTC. Drawing the rest from reference TRBV15 and TRBJ2-1, the complete variable domain is DAMVIQNPRYQVTQFGKPVTLSCSQTLNHNVMYWYQQKSSQAPKLLFHYYDKDFNNEADTPDNFQSRRPNTSFCFLDIRSPGLGDTAMYLCATSSAFAGGYNEQFFGPGTRLTVL.

This chain links TRBV12-3 or TRBV12-4 with TRBJ1-3; D is ambiguous. The V end was cut by 10 bases, the J end by 4 bases, with 8 bases between. The CDR3 loop spans 11 amino acids. The CDR3 loop is CATSTGNTIYF. The CDR3 DNA reads TGTGCCACCTCGACGGGAAACACCATATATTTT.